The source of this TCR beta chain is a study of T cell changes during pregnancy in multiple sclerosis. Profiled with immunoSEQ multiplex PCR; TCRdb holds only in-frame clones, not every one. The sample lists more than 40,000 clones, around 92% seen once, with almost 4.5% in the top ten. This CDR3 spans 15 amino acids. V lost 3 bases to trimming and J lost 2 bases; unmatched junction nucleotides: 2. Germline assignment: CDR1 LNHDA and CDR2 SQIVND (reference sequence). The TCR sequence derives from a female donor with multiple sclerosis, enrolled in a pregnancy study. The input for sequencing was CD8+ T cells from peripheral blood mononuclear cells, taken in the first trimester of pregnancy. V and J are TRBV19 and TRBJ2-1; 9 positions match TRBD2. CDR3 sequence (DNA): TGTGCCAGTAGTATGACTAGCGGAACCTACAATGAGCAGTTCTTC. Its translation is CASSMTSGTYNEQFF.